A single sample gave rise to the 28 T cell receptor beta chains below, sequenced in a study of T cells in Graves' hyperthyroidism and ophthalmopathy. There were TCR beta CDR3 regions amplified from RNA transcripts. First-round RT-PCR with HTBI primers amplified the TCR CDR3 region. TCRdb processed the multiplex PCR reads anew with MiXCR; each CDR3 protein has one entry. The sample has around 200,000 distinct CDR3 sequences; 18% are singletons. The source material was blood. The receptors here all came from a man in his forties with Graves' hyperthyroidism.

This clonotype has only a few counts. The chain employs TRBV11-2 and TRBJ2-1; 7 bases line up with TRBD2. This CDR3 contains 17 residues. Looked up from germline, CDR1 is SGHAT and CDR2 is FQNNGV. Losses at the gene ends were 4 bases for V and 4 bases for J; bases not matched to a gene: 13. The CDR3 DNA reads as TGTGCCAGCAGCTCGGGTAGGGAGGGCGCCGATTACAATGAGCAGTTCTTC. The encoded protein is CASSSGREGADYNEQFF.

This clonotype was found many times. The V and J genes are TRBV30 and TRBJ2-3, with D tentatively TRBD2 (7 bases). CDR3 length: 14 residues. Trimming stripped 3 bases from V and 2 bases from J, with 12 bases between. Per germline, CDR1 GTSNPN and CDR2 SVGIG (reference sequence). DNA for the CDR3: TGTGCCTGGAGAGGGGGGGCATTCACAGATACGCAGTATTTT. It yields the protein CAWRGGAFTDTQYF.

This clonotype has ten or more counts. The V call is TRBV3-1, the J call TRBJ2-1, with D tentatively TRBD1 (5 bases). This CDR3 contains 16 residues. Deletions cut 1 base from V and 1 base from J, with 11 bases between. CDR1 and CDR2 (germline): LGHDT, YNNKEL (reference sequence). The CDR3 is CASSQGGALSYNEQFF. The CDR3 DNA sequence: TGTGCCAGCAGCCAAGGGGGCGCGCTATCCTACAATGAGCAGTTCTTC.

The chain is built from TRBV14 and TRBJ2-2, with no clear D. The CDR3 contains 13 residues. Trimming removed 1 base at V and 8 bases at J, with 8 bases between. Germline lookup yields CDR1 SGHDN and CDR2 FVKESK. In nucleotides, the CDR3 is TGTGCCAGCAGCCAAGTAATAGCAGGGGAGCTGTTTTTT. Its translation: CASSQVIAGELFF.

This clonotype was seen a handful of times. The J gene is TRBJ2-3, the V gene TRBV5-6; 8 bases are shared with TRBD2. The J segment lost 2 bases and the V segment lost 2 bases, leaving 4 bases of the junction unmatched. Germline values: CDR1 SGHDT, CDR2 YYEEEE. The CDR3 runs 15 residues. CDR3 sequence (DNA): TGTGCCAGCAGCTTCACTAGCGGTGCCACAGATACGCAGTATTTT. This codes for CASSFTSGATDTQYF.

This chain joins TRBV2 and TRBJ2-1; D not resolved. Trimming took 6 bases from V and 7 from J, leaving 16 bases between them. The CDR3 contains 14 residues. The germline CDR1 and CDR2 sequences are SNHLY and FYNNEI. Written as DNA, the CDR3 is TGTGCCAGCAGGAGAACAGTACTGAGGAATGAGCAGTTCTTC. This sequence encodes CASRRTVLRNEQFF.

This clonotype occurred many times. The chain is built from TRBV27 and TRBJ1-5; D possibly corresponds to TRBD1 (6 bases). V was pared by 2 bases and J by 6 bases, with 14 bases between. The germline gives CDR1 MNHEY, CDR2 SMNVEV (reference sequence). The CDR3 is 15 residues long. CDR3 sequence reads: CASSLSGQRVQPQHF. CDR3 sequence (DNA): TGTGCCAGCAGTTTAAGCGGACAGAGGGTTCAGCCCCAGCATTTT.

A note on this clonotype: This may be a read error, as it is one base from a much larger clone. The CDR3 reads CASWEGHSNTEAFF. CDR3 coding DNA: TGTGCCAGCTGGGAAGGACATTCGAACACTGAAGCTTTCTTT. The chain links TRBV7-6 to TRBJ1-1; D might be TRBD1 (5 bases). Between the trimmed V and J ends, which lost 8 bases and 1 base, there was a span of 14 bases. This CDR3 region has 14 residues. Germline V gene sequence: CDR1 SGHVS, CDR2 FNYEAQ.

In this sample, this clonotype turned up many times. The gene calls are TRBV5-1 and TRBJ2-7; 8 bases agree with TRBD2. Germline-derived CDR1 and CDR2 are SGHRS and YFSETQ. This CDR3 contains 14 residues. The V segment lost 2 bases and the J segment 3 bases; nucleotides outside the gene matches: 4. CDR3: CASSFSGAYYEQYF. The CDR3 nucleotides read TGCGCCAGCAGCTTTAGCGGGGCGTACTACGAGCAGTACTTC.

Many counts were recorded for this clonotype. The chain joins TRBV28 to TRBJ1-2; a possible D gene is TRBD1 (5 bases). With 5 bases removed from V and 7 bases from J, the gap between germline ends came to 11 bases. This CDR3 is built from 12 residues. CDR1 is MDHEN and CDR2 is SYDVKM in the germline V gene. CDR3 sequence: CASSLQDFGYTF. CDR3 nucleotide sequence: TGTGCCAGCAGTCTACAGGATTTTGGCTACACCTTC.

At least ten counts were recorded for this clonotype. The genes are TRBV12-3 or TRBV12-4 and TRBJ2-7; D may correspond to TRBD1 or TRBD2 (5 bases each). The ends were cut back, 5 bases at V and 5 bases at J, with 19 bases in the middle. The CDR3 contains 15 residues. CDR3 residues: CASSPSRDGADEQYF. As DNA, the CDR3 is TGTGCCAGCAGTCCATCTCGGGACGGTGCGGACGAGCAGTACTTC.

At least ten counts were recorded for this clonotype. The chain uses TRBV12-3 or TRBV12-4 and TRBJ1-1; possible D gene TRBD1, 6 bases. V shed 6 bases and J shed 2 bases, with 22 bases lying between them. The CDR3 has 17 residues. CDR3 in amino acids: CASREDRFGGQNTEAFF. DNA for the CDR3: TGTGCCAGCAGAGAAGACAGGTTTGGGGGACAAAACACTGAAGCTTTCTTT.

Ten or more counts support this clonotype. The rearrangement uses TRBV11-2 and TRBJ2-1; D possibly uses TRBD1 or TRBD2 (6 bases each). This CDR3 has 14 amino acids. V lost 6 bases, J lost 9 bases, and 18 bases lay in between. The germline gives CDR1 SGHAT, CDR2 FQNNGV. The CDR3, as DNA: TGTGCCAGCAGTCTTACGGGGGCCCCCACTGAGCAGTTCTTC. It translates to CASSLTGAPTEQFF.

This clonotype was found many times. This chain uses TRBV12-3 or TRBV12-4 with TRBJ1-6; no reliable D call. V was pared by 8 bases and J by 6 bases, with 8 bases between. The CDR3 loop spans 12 amino acids. This CDR3 reads CASGLINSPLHF. The CDR3 DNA follows: TGTGCCAGCGGGCTTATTAATTCACCCCTCCACTTT.

This clonotype occurred many times. This chain connects TRBV7-8 to TRBJ1-1; unclear D gene. CDR1 and CDR2 from the germline V gene are SGHVS and FQNEAQ. This CDR3 spans 14 amino acids. V lost 0 bases and J lost 3, with 8 bases in between. The CDR3 nucleotides are TGTGCCAGCAGCTTAGCGGGCGCCGACACTGAAGCTTTCTTT. Its protein product is CASSLAGADTEAFF.

This clonotype showed up just once. V and J are TRBV12-3 or TRBV12-4 and TRBJ1-6, with D possibly being TRBD1 (6 bases). The V gene lost 7 bases and the J gene lost 7 bases, with 14 bases spanning the gap. The CDR3 has 14 residues. This CDR3 is CASTLGGGNSPLHF. In DNA form, the CDR3 reads TGTGCCAGCACCCTCGGGGGGGGCAATTCACCCCTCCACTTT.

The chain uses TRBV5-1 and TRBJ1-1, with D unresolved. The CDR3 covers 14 residues. Per the germline V gene, CDR1 is SGHRS and CDR2 is YFSETQ. V gave up 2 bases and J gave up 7 bases, with 15 bases separating them. The CDR3 region is CASSLAPARFEAFF. CDR3 nucleotides: TGCGCCAGCAGCTTAGCCCCCGCTCGCTTTGAAGCTTTCTTT. Supplemented by reference TRBV5-1 and TRBJ1-1, the full variable domain reads KAGVTQTPRYLIKTRGQQVTLSCSPISGHRSVSWYQQTPGQGLQFLFEYFSETQRNKGNFPGRFSGRQFSNSRSEMNVSTLELGDSALYLCASSLAPARFEAFFGQGTRLTVV.

The V gene is TRBV5-5, the J gene TRBJ2-2; tentatively, D is TRBD1 (6 bases). This CDR3 spans 16 amino acids. V lost 5 bases, J lost 3 bases, and 17 bases lay in between. Germline V gene lookup returns CDR1 SGHKS and CDR2 YYEKEE (reference sequence). CDR3 residues: CASSPTGNRYTGELFF. In nucleotides, the CDR3 is TGTGCCAGCAGTCCCACAGGGAATCGATACACCGGGGAGCTGTTTTTT. The full variable domain, with the rest looked up from reference TRBV5-5 and TRBJ2-2, is DAGVTQSPTHLIKTRGQQVTLRCSPISGHKSVSWYQQVLGQGPQFIFQYYEKEERGRGNFPDRFSARQFPNYSSELNVNALLLGDSALYLCASSPTGNRYTGELFFGEGSRLTVL.

This clonotype appeared many times. The rearrangement links TRBV7-2 to TRBJ1-1; D ambiguous. The V end was cut by 4 bases, the J end by 1 base, with 16 bases between. Germline V gene sequence: CDR1 SGHTA, CDR2 FQGNSA. The CDR3 spans 16 residues. CDR3 in DNA: TGTGCCAGCAGCTCCCCGGTACGGGGTGCGAACACTGAAGCTTTCTTT. Translated, it gives CASSSPVRGANTEAFF.

This clonotype was detected ten times or more. The chain employs TRBV28 and TRBJ1-5; D ambiguous. V lost 7 bases, J lost 0 bases, and 7 bases lay in between. Germline CDR1 is MDHEN and CDR2 is SYDVKM. This CDR3 comprises 13 residues. The CDR3: CASTPPSNQPQHF. The CDR3 region has the DNA TGTGCCAGCACCCCCCCTAGCAATCAGCCCCAGCATTTT.

In this sample, this clonotype turned up many times. J is TRBJ1-4 and V is TRBV28; D uncertain. V lost 2 bases to trimming and J lost 8 bases, with 9 bases between them. The CDR3 loop spans 13 amino acids. The V gene's germline CDR1 is MDHEN and CDR2 SYDVKM. The CDR3 sequence is CASSLVRKEKLFF. For the CDR3, the DNA is TGTGCCAGCAGTTTAGTTAGGAAGGAAAAACTGTTTTTT.

The genes are TRBV27 and TRBJ1-1, with 10 bases fitting TRBD1. Germline lookup yields CDR1 MNHEY and CDR2 SMNVEV (reference sequence). The CDR3 is made up of 19 amino acids. Germline trimming cut 6 bases from V and 1 base from J; bases unmatched to any gene: 17. This chain's CDR3 is CASSGSDRGLVPSNTEAFF. The CDR3 DNA is TGTGCCAGCAGCGGCTCAGACAGGGGGCTTGTCCCATCGAACACTGAAGCTTTCTTT.

In its sample, this clonotype was seen a few times. The chain is built from TRBV7-2 and TRBJ1-1; D call uncertain. The germline V gene has CDR1 SGHTA and CDR2 FQGNSA. The length of the CDR3 is 13 residues. The V end was cut by 6 bases, the J end by 9 bases, with 17 bases between. DNA for the CDR3: TGTGCCAGCAGTTTGGGAAAGGCAGTAAAAGCTTTCTTT. Translating it yields CASSLGKAVKAFF.

This clonotype was picked up many times. The V and J genes are TRBV20-1 and TRBJ1-1, with 7 bases matching TRBD1. This CDR3 is built from 13 residues. Germline CDR1 DFQATT, CDR2 SNEGSKA (reference sequence). J was trimmed by 6 bases and V by 6 bases; bases with no gene match: 10. The CDR3 region has the DNA TGCAGTGCCGAAGGACTAGACAGGGCTGAAGCTTTCTTT. It translates to CSAEGLDRAEAFF.

This clonotype was counted only a few times. J is TRBJ1-1 and V is TRBV9; the D is unclear. This CDR3 comprises 13 residues. Trimming stripped 1 base from V and 6 bases from J, with 10 bases between. Germline loops: CDR1 SGDLS, CDR2 YYNGEE. CDR3 bases: TGTGCCAGCAGCGTATCAAAAACATCTGAAGCTTTCTTT. This codes for CASSVSKTSEAFF.

This chain connects TRBV10-1 to TRBJ1-6, with a possible D match to TRBD1 (6 bases). Looked up from germline, CDR1 is WNHNN and CDR2 is SYGVQD (reference sequence). Trimming shortened V by 3 bases and J by 7 bases, and 7 bases separated the two germline ends. The CDR3 totals 13 residues. CDR3 nucleotide sequence: TGCGCCAGCAGTGATGGGGGCAATTCACCCCTCCACTTT. Translated: CASSDGGNSPLHF.

This clonotype showed up many times. Sequence at one end of the junction differs from germline and may be a read error. V gene TRBV7-9 combines with J gene TRBJ2-1; TRBD2 matches 10 bases. The CDR3 totals 14 residues. Germline CDR1 and CDR2: SEHNR and FQNEAQ (reference sequence). The CDR3, as DNA: TGTGCCAGCAGCCTAGCGGGGGCGAGAAATGAGCAGTTCTTC. It yields the protein CASSLAGARNEQFF.

This clonotype appeared many times. This chain connects TRBV7-9 to TRBJ1-1, with D uncertain. Trimming took 2 bases from V and 4 from J, leaving 8 bases between them. The CDR3 spans 13 residues. Germline lookup yields CDR1 SEHNR and CDR2 FQNEAQ (reference sequence). The CDR3 region has the DNA TGTGCCAGCAGCTTATATGTCGGCACTGAAGCTTTCTTT. This sequence encodes CASSLYVGTEAFF.